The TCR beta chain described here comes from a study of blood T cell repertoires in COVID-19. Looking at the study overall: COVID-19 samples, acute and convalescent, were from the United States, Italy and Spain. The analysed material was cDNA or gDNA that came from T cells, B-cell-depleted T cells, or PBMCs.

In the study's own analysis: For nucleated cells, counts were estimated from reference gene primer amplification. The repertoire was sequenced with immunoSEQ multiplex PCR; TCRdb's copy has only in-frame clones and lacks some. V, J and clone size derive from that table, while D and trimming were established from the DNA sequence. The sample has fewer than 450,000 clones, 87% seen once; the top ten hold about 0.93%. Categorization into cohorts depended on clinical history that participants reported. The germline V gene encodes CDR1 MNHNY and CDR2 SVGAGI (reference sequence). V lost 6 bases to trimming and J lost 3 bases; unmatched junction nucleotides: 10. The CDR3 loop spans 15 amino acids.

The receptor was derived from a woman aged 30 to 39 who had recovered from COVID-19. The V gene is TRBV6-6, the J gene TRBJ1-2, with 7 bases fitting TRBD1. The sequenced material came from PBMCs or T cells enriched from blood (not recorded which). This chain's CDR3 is CASRQNRGWDYGYTF. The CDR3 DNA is TGTGCCAGCAGACAGAACAGGGGTTGGGACTATGGCTACACCTTC.